The sequence of this T cell receptor beta chain was determined in a study of blood T cell repertoires in COVID-19. Study-level information: Spain, Italy and the United States supplied samples that represented acute and convalescent COVID-19. In each case, the material was cDNA or gDNA derived from T cells, B-cell-depleted T cells, or PBMCs.

The CDR3 sequence is 14 residues long. Trimming cost V 4 bases and J 4 bases; bases outside gene matches: 6. Germline assignment: CDR1 MNHEY and CDR2 SVGAGI. Methods used by the authors: Estimated nucleated cell counts came from reference gene primer amplification. TCRdb's copy holds only in-frame clones and misses some; the assay was immunoSEQ multiplex PCR. V and J calls and clone size are copied from that table; D and trimming were computed from the DNA. This sample has some 300,000 clones, with approximately 88% found just once. Specimen: peripheral blood. The receptor was isolated from a woman in her 30s who had recovered from COVID-19. The chain combines TRBV6-5 with TRBJ1-2; 7 bases map to TRBD1. DNA of the CDR3: TGTGCCAGCAGTTTTCAGACAGGGTTCTATGGCTACACCTTC. The encoded protein is CASSFQTGFYGYTF.